These 23 T cell receptor beta chains originate from one sample sequenced in a study of T cells after yellow fever vaccination. TCRdb reprocessed the 5' RACE reads with MiXCR, giving one entry per CDR3 protein. The repertoire holds 110,000 to 150,000 distinct CDR3 sequences, with about 6.9% as singletons. The material was CD4+ T cells sorted from PBMCs, obtained 10 days after the yellow fever booster vaccination. These receptors originate from a young man who received the YFV17D yellow fever vaccine.

This clonotype was observed at least ten times. The chain carries TRBV5-1 and TRBJ2-3; 8 bases match TRBD2. Per germline, CDR1 SGHRS and CDR2 YFSETQ. The CDR3 has 15 amino acids. V lost 4 bases to trimming and J lost 1 base; unmatched junction nucleotides: 5. CDR3 region: CASSRRAGGTDTQYF. The CDR3 DNA reads as TGCGCCAGCAGCCGTCGAGCGGGAGGCACAGATACGCAGTATTTT. Looking up the rest from reference TRBV5-1 and TRBJ2-3 gives the full variable domain: KAGVTQTPRYLIKTRGQQVTLSCSPISGHRSVSWYQQTPGQGLQFLFEYFSETQRNKGNFPGRFSGRQFSNSRSEMNVSTLELGDSALYLCASSRRAGGTDTQYFGPGTRLTVL.

This clonotype was seen repeatedly, ten times or more. The chain has TRBV28 and TRBJ2-1, with TRBD1 identical over 7 bases. This CDR3 region has 14 residues. Trimming took 8 bases from V and 12 from J; bases not matched to a gene: 16. Germline CDR1 is MDHEN and CDR2 is SYDVKM. The CDR3 sequence: CASARQGGLLAQFF. As DNA, the CDR3 is TGTGCCAGCGCCCGACAGGGTGGGTTGTTGGCGCAGTTCTTC.

This clonotype showed up many times. The chain couples TRBV6-5 to TRBJ2-3; 9 nucleotides match TRBD2. The germline V gene has CDR1 MNHEY and CDR2 SVGAGI. CDR3 length: 16 amino acids. V gave up 4 bases and J gave up 6 bases; unmatched junction bases: 11. The DNA of the CDR3 is TGTGCCAGCAGTTCCCCGCGAGCGGGAGGAGTGGATACGCAGTATTTT. This sequence encodes CASSSPRAGGVDTQYF.

This clonotype was observed a handful of times. Since the CDR3 does not end with the conserved phenylalanine or tryptophan, this likely comes from a read error. The limits of the CDR3 on the DNA are not certain, so only TCRdb's listed CDR3 is given. V gene TRBV6-2 or TRBV6-3 combines with J gene TRBJ2-7; the table names TRBD2, a call not compared with the DNA. The V gene's germline CDR1 is MNHEY and CDR2 SVGEGT. The CDR3 extends over 13 residues, inclusive of both ends. CDR3 protein: CASSNELLGTAGI.

This clonotype came up a few times. This rearrangement joins TRBV11-2 to TRBJ2-7, with 10 bases fitting TRBD1. CDR1 and CDR2 (germline): SGHAT, FQNNGV. The CDR3 spans 15 residues. Germline trimming cut 0 bases from V and 6 bases from J; bases unmatched to any gene: 5. The CDR3 DNA is TGTGCCAGCAGCTTAGATCGCGGGACAGGGGTCGAGCAGTACTTC. This encodes CASSLDRGTGVEQYF.

This clonotype was detected ten times or more. The chain couples TRBV6-6 to TRBJ2-5, with D possibly matching TRBD2 (6 bases). V was pared by 4 bases and J by 4 bases, with 10 bases between. The CDR3 length is 13 residues. The V gene's germline CDR1 is MNHNY and CDR2 SVGAGI (reference sequence). The chain's CDR3 is CASSSGVGETQYF. The CDR3 nucleotides are TGTGCCAGCAGTTCGGGAGTGGGAGAGACCCAGTACTTC.

This clonotype showed up many times. The gene calls are TRBV6-5 and TRBJ2-7; D might be TRBD2 (5 bases). Germline CDR1 reads MNHEY; CDR2 reads SVGAGI. The CDR3 totals 17 residues. V lost 0 bases, J lost 2 bases, and 17 bases lay in between. CDR3 DNA: TGTGCCAGCAGTTACTCGATTGATAGCGCCAGTACCTACGAGCAGTACTTC. The encoded protein is CASSYSIDSASTYEQYF.

This clonotype was detected a few times. This chain joins TRBV20-1 and TRBJ2-7, with 11 bases matching TRBD2. CDR1 and CDR2 from the germline V gene are DFQATT and SNEGSKA (reference sequence). The V and J ends lost 3 bases and 5 bases, in that order; junction bases with no gene match: 15. This CDR3 spans 17 amino acids. CDR3 nucleotides: TGCAGTGCTAGTGTGTTAGCGGGAGGGCCCGGCCCCCACGAGCAGTACTTC. This translates into CSASVLAGGPGPHEQYF.

The chain carries TRBV6-2 or TRBV6-3 and TRBJ1-5; TRBD1 aligns across 8 bases. Germline V gives CDR1 MNHEY, CDR2 SVGEGT. This CDR3 contains 14 residues. V dropped 5 bases and J dropped 5; count of bases not matched to a gene: 5. The CDR3 nucleotides read TGTGCCAGCAGTACGGGACAGGTCCATCAGCCCCAGCATTTT. Translated, it gives CASSTGQVHQPQHF.

Only one count was recorded for this clonotype. The chain joins TRBV6-6 to TRBJ1-3; TRBD1 agrees at 8 bases. This CDR3 has 16 amino acids. Germline loops: CDR1 MNHNY, CDR2 SVGAGI (reference sequence). V dropped 4 bases and J dropped 3; count of bases not matched to a gene: 8. CDR3 residues: CASSSGQARNGNTIYF. DNA for the CDR3: TGTGCCAGCAGTTCGGGACAGGCGAGAAATGGAAACACCATATATTTT.

This clonotype was seen at least ten times. The chain carries TRBV14 and TRBJ2-7; D unclear. The length of the CDR3 is 15 residues. The V gene's germline CDR1 is SGHDN and CDR2 FVKESK. The V end was cut by 2 bases, the J end by 3 bases, with 14 bases between. CDR3 in amino acids: CASSQLRPYVYEQYF. The CDR3 nucleotides are TGTGCCAGCAGCCAATTGCGACCCTATGTCTACGAGCAGTACTTC.

The table lists this clonotype with many counts. A junction boundary mismatches the germline segment, possibly from a read error. V and J are TRBV7-7 and TRBJ2-1, with 7 bases aligning to TRBD1. The CDR3 extends over 15 amino acids. Looked up from germline, CDR1 is SSHAT and CDR2 is FNYEAQ (reference sequence). The CDR3 nucleotides are TGTGCTAGCAGCTTAGTTGCAGGGGGCTACAATGAGCAGTTCTTC. Its translation is CASSLVAGGYNEQFF.

This clonotype was seen repeatedly, ten times or more. The CDR3 region has the DNA TGCGCCAGCAGCCAAGACCCTAGCGCGCCGAACACCGGGGAGCTGTTTTTT. This gives the protein CASSQDPSAPNTGELFF. The rearrangement links TRBV4-3 to TRBJ2-2, with D possibly TRBD2 on 6 matching bases. Trimming shortened V by 0 bases and J by 0 bases, and 11 bases separated the two germline ends. Germline V gene sequence: CDR1 LGHNA, CDR2 YSLEER. The CDR3 consists of 17 residues.

This clonotype was detected ten times or more. The chain uses TRBV5-1 and TRBJ2-5; D tentatively fits TRBD1 or TRBD2 (5 bases each). This CDR3 has 15 residues. The V gene lost 3 bases and the J gene lost 5 bases, with 17 bases spanning the gap. Looked up from germline, CDR1 is SGHRS and CDR2 is YFSETQ. Written as DNA, the CDR3 is TGCGCCAGCAGCTCCGGGACCCAAAGCATCGAGACCCAGTACTTC. Its translation: CASSSGTQSIETQYF.

The table lists this clonotype with a few counts. The chain is built from TRBV5-1 and TRBJ2-7; 9 bases match TRBD2. The CDR3 totals 14 residues. Germline V gene lookup returns CDR1 SGHRS and CDR2 YFSETQ. V was pared by 1 base and J by 4 bases, with 3 bases of the junction left unmatched. CDR3 residues: CASSLSGRSYEQYF. The CDR3 coding sequence is TGCGCCAGCAGCTTGAGCGGGAGGTCTTACGAGCAGTACTTC.

In its sample, this clonotype was seen many times. This chain links TRBV20-1 with TRBJ2-2; 10 nucleotides match TRBD2. Germline CDR1 and CDR2: DFQATT and SNEGSKA (reference sequence). The CDR3 runs to 16 residues. Trimming at V came to 0 bases and at J to 6 bases, leaving 7 bases not matched to a gene. The CDR3 sequence: CSARDQASGSSGELFF. The CDR3 coding sequence is TGCAGTGCTAGAGATCAGGCTAGCGGGAGTTCCGGGGAGCTGTTTTTT.

This sequence joins TRBV12-3 or TRBV12-4 and TRBJ2-7, with D possibly being TRBD1 or TRBD2 (5 bases each). Trimming took off 7 bases at V and 0 bases at J, with 16 bases between the two ends. The CDR3 runs 15 residues. CDR3 sequence: CASILGPKSSYEQYF. The CDR3 DNA is TGTGCCAGCATCCTGGGACCCAAGAGCTCCTACGAGCAGTACTTC.

The J gene is TRBJ2-6, the V gene TRBV5-1; D is unclear. The germline V gene encodes CDR1 SGHRS and CDR2 YFSETQ. V was clipped by 0 bases and J by 1 base, with 8 bases between them. The CDR3 is made up of 16 amino acids. The CDR3 loop reads CASSLGLASGANVLTF. CDR3 sequence (DNA): TGCGCCAGCAGCTTGGGCTTGGCATCTGGGGCCAACGTCCTGACTTTC.

A few counts support this clonotype. The V gene is TRBV19, the J gene TRBJ2-1; 14 nucleotides align to TRBD2. The V and J ends lost 2 bases and 9 bases, in that order; junction bases with no gene match: 9. The CDR3 extends over 17 amino acids. Germline CDR1 LNHDA, CDR2 SQIVND (reference sequence). The DNA for the CDR3 is TGTGCCAGTAGTATACAGACCCGACTAGCGGGAGGGGCTGAGCAGTTCTTC. Translated, it gives CASSIQTRLAGGAEQFF. Based on the CDR3 plus reference TRBV19 and TRBJ2-1, the full variable domain is DGGITQSPKYLFRKEGQNVTLSCEQNLNHDAMYWYRQDPGQGLRLIYYSQIVNDFQKGDIAEGYSVSREKKESFPLTVTSAQKNPTAFYLCASSIQTRLAGGAEQFFGPGTRLTVL.

In this sample, this clonotype turned up many times. V gene TRBV25-1 combines with J gene TRBJ1-2; D remains unclear. V lost 0 bases and J 4 bases, leaving 6 bases between the germline ends. The CDR3 length is 13 residues. CDR1 is MGHDK, CDR2 SYGVNS, per germline. CDR3 DNA: TGTGCCAGCAGTGAATACGGGTCCTATGGCTACACCTTC. Translating gives CASSEYGSYGYTF.

This clonotype was recorded at least ten times. The chain couples TRBV30 to TRBJ1-6; D not certain. V lost 3 bases to trimming and J lost 9 bases, with 6 bases between them. CDR1 is GTSNPN and CDR2 is SVGIG in the germline V gene (reference sequence). This CDR3 comprises 11 residues. The CDR3 here is CAWSGASPLHF. CDR3 nucleotides: TGTGCCTGGAGCGGCGCTTCACCCCTCCACTTT.

This clonotype came up many times. The chain is built from TRBV4-3 and TRBJ1-4; D is unclear. Germline CDR1 reads LGHNA; CDR2 reads YSLEER. The CDR3 contains 14 residues. V gave up 4 bases and J gave up 7 bases, with 13 bases separating them. The CDR3 region is CASSPSTRGEKLFF. The CDR3 DNA reads as TGCGCCAGCAGCCCGTCCACGAGAGGTGAAAAACTGTTTTTT.

This clonotype ranks as medium-sized. The chain recombines TRBV12-3 or TRBV12-4 with TRBJ2-7; tentative D call: TRBD2 (6 bases). Trimming took off 4 bases at V and 6 bases at J, with 7 bases between the two ends. The CDR3 runs to 11 residues. CDR3 protein: CASSSGGEQYF. CDR3 nucleotide sequence: TGTGCCAGCAGTTCCGGGGGCGAGCAGTACTTC.